These 18 T cell receptor beta chains share one sample of origin, sequenced in a study of precursors of human CD4 cytotoxic T cells. Four sorted CD4+ memory subsets, central memory, effector memory, IL-7R-high TEMRA and IL-7R-negative TEMRA, were UMI-sequenced. In TCRdb, the reads were re-called with MiXCR into one record per CDR3 protein. The data hold 150 to 250 distinct CDR3 sequences, with around 39% observed a single time. Sequencing input: memory CD4+ T cells from blood (PBMCs). Receptors originate from a human donor in good health.

This chain links TRBV4-3 with TRBJ1-4; 7 bases map to TRBD1. Unmatched junction bases numbered 3, after V lost 1 base and J lost 4 bases. Germline CDR1 is LGHNA and CDR2 is YSLEER. This CDR3 contains 15 residues. The CDR3 spells CASSQGQGNNEKLFF. The CDR3 DNA sequence: TGCGCCAGCAGCCAAGGACAGGGCAATAATGAAAAACTGTTTTTT.

The chain recombines TRBV29-1 with TRBJ1-2; D unclear. V was pared by 5 bases and J by 1 base, with 5 bases between. The CDR3 totals 11 residues. Germline V gives CDR1 SQVTM, CDR2 ANQGSEA. In DNA, the CDR3 is TGCAGCGTTCAAAATAACTATGGCTACACCTTC. It yields the protein CSVQNNYGYTF.

This clonotype qualifies as large (0.1 to 1%). This chain connects TRBV4-3 to TRBJ2-1; TRBD2 agrees at 9 bases. Germline trimming cut 1 base from V and 4 bases from J; bases unmatched to any gene: 8. The CDR3 sequence is 17 residues long. The V gene's germline CDR1 is LGHNA and CDR2 YSLEER. The CDR3 DNA is TGCGCCAGCAGCCAAGGTGGTAGCGGGAGTACGTACAATGAGCAGTTCTTC. Translation: CASSQGGSGSTYNEQFF.

J is TRBJ2-2 and V is TRBV9; tentative D call: TRBD1 (5 bases). The CDR3 totals 15 residues. Germline loops: CDR1 SGDLS, CDR2 YYNGEE. The V gene lost 0 bases and the J gene lost 8 bases, with 14 bases spanning the gap. CDR3 sequence reads: CASSVETGLMGELFF. CDR3 sequence (DNA): TGTGCCAGCAGCGTAGAAACAGGTCTGATGGGGGAGCTGTTTTTT.

This clonotype rates as large. This chain connects TRBV7-6 to TRBJ2-3, with TRBD2 matching over 9 bases. CDR1 is SGHVS and CDR2 is FNYEAQ in the germline V gene. The CDR3 is made up of 15 amino acids. J lost 0 bases, V lost 6 bases, and 4 bases had no gene match. CDR3 residues: CASSPLAGSTDTQYF. The CDR3 coding sequence is TGTGCCAGCAGTCCTCTAGCGGGAAGCACAGATACGCAGTATTTT. Full variable domain (remainder filled in from reference TRBV7-6 and TRBJ2-3): GAGVSQSPRYKVTKRGQDVALRCDPISGHVSLYWYRQALGQGPEFLTYFNYEAQQDKSGLPNDRFSAERPEGSISTLTIQRTEQRDSAMYRCASSPLAGSTDTQYFGPGTRLTVL.

This clonotype is categorized as large. The rearrangement uses TRBV2 and TRBJ2-7; D is perhaps TRBD1 (5 bases). This CDR3 spans 14 amino acids. Germline CDR1 and CDR2: SNHLY and FYNNEI. Deletions cut 4 bases from V and 5 bases from J, with 15 bases between. In DNA, the CDR3 is TGTGCCAGCAGTGCGGGCCAGGGTAAGAACGAGCAGTACTTC. As protein: CASSAGQGKNEQYF.

This clonotype counts as large (0.1 to 1%). The chain uses TRBV20-1 and TRBJ2-3; D perhaps matches TRBD1 (5 bases). The CDR3 has 12 residues. Germline CDR1 DFQATT, CDR2 SNEGSKA (reference sequence). V was trimmed by 6 bases and J by 7 bases, leaving 14 bases between them. CDR3 sequence (DNA): TGCAGTGCCAGGTCGGCAGGGAATACGCAGTATTTT. It encodes CSARSAGNTQYF.

A word on this clonotype: Compared with germline, one end of the junction differs, possibly owing to a read error. V gene TRBV20-1 combines with J gene TRBJ2-1; D unclear. This CDR3 region has 14 residues. Germline-derived CDR1 and CDR2 are DFQATT and SNEGSKA (reference sequence). The CDR3 spells CSALRTVTYNEQCF. As DNA, the CDR3 is TGCAGTGCTCTCCGGACGGTAACCTACAATGAGCAGTGCTTC.

This clonotype is large. The chain couples TRBV6-5 to TRBJ2-1; 7 positions match TRBD2. V was pared by 6 bases and J by 5 bases, with 13 bases of the junction left unmatched. Germline lookup yields CDR1 MNHEY and CDR2 SVGAGI. This CDR3 is built from 16 residues. As DNA, the CDR3 is TGTGCCAGCAGACGCCGCTGGAGCGGGGCCCACAATGAGCAGTTCTTC. Its translation is CASRRRWSGAHNEQFF.

This clonotype is large by share. The gene calls are TRBV2 and TRBJ1-5, with 7 bases fitting TRBD1. V gave up 2 bases and J gave up 6 bases; unmatched junction bases: 1. Germline V CDR1 and CDR2: SNHLY, FYNNEI. The CDR3 is made up of 13 amino acids. The CDR3 DNA reads as TGTGCCAGCAGTGAACAGGGGGTTCAGCCCCAGCATTTT. Its translation is CASSEQGVQPQHF.

This clonotype is labeled as large. V usage is TRBV10-2 and J usage is TRBJ2-5; D gene unclear. Per germline, CDR1 WSHSY and CDR2 SAAADI. V was clipped by 3 bases and J by 5 bases, with 7 bases between them. This CDR3 has 12 amino acids. The CDR3 loop is CASSDIRETQYF. The DNA of the CDR3 is TGCGCCAGCAGTGATATCAGGGAGACCCAGTACTTC.

This clonotype is labeled as large. This sequence joins TRBV3-1 and TRBJ2-1; possibly TRBD1 for D (5 bases). Germline assignment: CDR1 LGHDT and CDR2 YNNKEL (reference sequence). Trimming took off 1 base at V and 9 bases at J, with 7 bases between the two ends. The CDR3 has 12 amino acids. In nucleotides, the CDR3 is TGTGCCAGCAGCCAAGTCACAGGTGAGCAGTTCTTC. It yields the protein CASSQVTGEQFF.

This chain links TRBV7-9 with TRBJ2-7; D ambiguous. V was pared by 3 bases and J by 6 bases, with 18 bases between. This CDR3 spans 15 amino acids. Germline loops: CDR1 SEHNR, CDR2 FQNEAQ (reference sequence). The CDR3 loop reads CASSFSGPTMPEQYF. The CDR3 nucleotides are TGTGCCAGCAGCTTTAGTGGACCAACGATGCCCGAGCAGTACTTC.

This chain joins TRBV14 and TRBJ2-5; D is unclear. This CDR3 region has 12 residues. Trimming stripped 3 bases from V and 5 bases from J, with 7 bases between. Germline lookup yields CDR1 SGHDN and CDR2 FVKESK. CDR3 protein: CASSQARETQYF. The CDR3, as DNA: TGTGCCAGCAGCCAGGCCAGGGAGACCCAGTACTTC.

By its share, this clonotype is large (0.1 to 1%). The chain is built from TRBV12-3 or TRBV12-4 and TRBJ2-7, with 12 bases identical to TRBD1. V dropped 3 bases and J dropped 6; count of bases not matched to a gene: 3. CDR3 length: 14 residues. The CDR3 reads CASSFRDRGREQYF. CDR3 DNA sequence: TGTGCCAGCAGTTTCAGGGACAGGGGGCGCGAGCAGTACTTC.

The chain carries TRBV6-5 and TRBJ2-1; 11 positions agree with TRBD1. In germline, CDR1 is MNHEY, CDR2 SVGAGI. The CDR3 spans 16 residues. V dropped 5 bases and J dropped 8; count of bases not matched to a gene: 11. The chain's CDR3 is CASSQPGQGAKYEQFF. As DNA, the CDR3 is TGTGCCAGCAGTCAGCCCGGACAGGGGGCTAAGTATGAGCAGTTCTTC.

By proportion, this clonotype is large (0.1 to 1%). This rearrangement joins TRBV5-1 to TRBJ2-3, with D maybe TRBD2 (5 bases). The CDR3 loop spans 13 amino acids. V lost 4 bases to trimming and J lost 2 bases, with 8 bases between them. Germline V gene lookup returns CDR1 SGHRS and CDR2 YFSETQ. CDR3 region: CASSHGDTDTQYF. The CDR3 coding sequence is TGCGCCAGCAGCCACGGGGACACAGATACGCAGTATTTT.

J is TRBJ2-7 and V is TRBV20-1; no clear D. The CDR3 runs 13 residues. Trimming shortened V by 7 bases and J by 0 bases, and 13 bases separated the two germline ends. CDR1 and CDR2 (germline): DFQATT, SNEGSKA (reference sequence). For the CDR3, the DNA is TGCAGTGTCGGAGATCTTAGCTCCTACGAGCAGTACTTC. Its translation is CSVGDLSSYEQYF.